The clone carrying this T cell receptor beta chain was seen ten or more times. Antigen unknown. The data belong to a study of T cells in Graves' hyperthyroidism and ophthalmopathy. Study information: Any treatment followed the collection of peripheral blood at initial diagnosis. Study findings and constraints: Researchers found most expanded thyroid clonotypes above 0.001 in blood as well.

CDR3 length equals 14 residues. The ends lost 5 bases at V and 10 bases at J; junction bases unmatched: 10. Germline V gene data show CDR1 as SGHDT and CDR2 as YYEEEE. Stable hyperthyroidism: no ophthalmopathy progression over 18 months of follow-up. Patients were excluded for uncontrolled infection, other autoimmune disease, pregnancy or lactation. Template material for amplifying TCR beta CDR3 regions consisted of RNA transcripts. An initial round of RT-PCR targeting the TCR CDR3 relied on the HTBI primer set. TCRdb re-called the multiplex PCR reads through MiXCR, storing one row per CDR3 protein. The sample gives 350,000 to 400,000 distinct CDR3 sequences, over 11% of which show up once; 11% is in the top ten.

This chain joins TRBV5-6 and TRBJ2-1, with TRBD2 matching over 9 bases. Sequencing was done on a sample of blood. The clonotype was recovered from a woman in her fifties or sixties with Graves' hyperthyroidism. CDR3 in DNA: TGTGCCAGCAGTGAGCTAGCGGGAAAGGGGGAGCAGTTCTTC. Its translation is CASSELAGKGEQFF. Drawing the rest from reference TRBV5-6 and TRBJ2-1, the complete variable domain is DAGVTQSPTHLIKTRGQQVTLRCSPKSGHDTVSWYQQALGQGPQFIFQYYEEEERQRGNFPDRFSGHQFPNYSSELNVNALLLGDSALYLCASSELAGKGEQFFGPGTRLTVL.